The rows below give T cell receptor beta chains drawn from one sample of a study of CD8+CD57+ T cells in acquired aplastic anemia. TCRdb re-analysed the reads in MiXCR, keeping a single row per CDR3 protein. Among some 150,000 distinct CDR3 sequences listed, approximately 52% were seen once. Sequencing was carried out using sorted CD4+, CD8+, or CD8+CD57+ T cells (not recorded which) from PBMCs. These receptors all stem from a human donor with aplastic anemia. Each CDR3 is given with its conserved first and last residue. D genes are given only for firm matches. Clone sizes are given selectively: once, few, many, or a class where the clone is expanded.

- many TRBJ1-2 TRBV12-3/TRBV12-4 CASSPPGLYKYGYTF TGTGCCAGCAGTCCCCCAGGACTGTATAAGTATGGCTACACCTTC
TRBD1 - TRBJ2-7 TRBV7-9 CASSLSGTGRFEQYF TGTGCCAGCAGCTTATCCGGGACAGGGAGGTTCGAGCAGTACTTC
- - TRBJ2-1 TRBV15 CATSRDRGAEQFF TGTGCCACCAGCAGAGATCGAGGGGCCGAGCAGTTCTTC
TRBD2 - TRBJ2-1 TRBV20-1 CSAVLAGSRHEQFF TGCAGTGCCGTTTTAGCGGGGAGTAGACATGAGCAGTTCTTC
- - TRBJ1-6 TRBV7-9 CASSRWSSPLHF TGTGCCAGCAGCCGTTGGAGTTCACCCCTCCACTTT
- - TRBJ2-7 TRBV29-1 CSVEFGTQGYEQYF TGCAGCGTTGAGTTTGGGACCCAAGGGTACGAGCAGTACTTC
- - TRBJ1-6 TRBV4-2 CASSQSRQSGVHF TGTGCCAGCAGCCAATCCCGACAGTCGGGGGTCCACTTT
- once TRBJ1-2 TRBV2 CASSYAREERGYTF TGTGCCAGCAGTTACGCGCGGGAGGAGAGGGGCTACACCTTC
TRBD1 - TRBJ2-3 TRBV24-1 CATSDFWETGSTDTQYF TGTGCCACCAGTGATTTTTGGGAGACAGGGAGCACAGATACGCAGTATTTT
- - TRBJ1-4 TRBV7-8 CASSLGQHNEKLFF TGTGCCAGCAGCTTAGGTCAGCATAATGAAAAACTGTTTTTT
- once TRBJ2-1 TRBV10-3 CAIKGQTSYNEQFF TGTGCCATCAAAGGTCAGACTTCCTACAATGAGCAGTTCTTC
- few TRBJ2-2 TRBV9 CASSRSPAPSNTGELFF TGTGCCAGCAGCCGAAGCCCCGCCCCATCGAACACCGGGGAGCTGTTTTTT
- many TRBJ1-4 TRBV7-8 CASSPGSAGEKLFF TGTGCCAGCAGCCCCGGTTCTGCCGGGGAAAAACTGTTTTTT
TRBD1 many TRBJ1-2 TRBV9 CASSVDRDRGPYGYTF TGTGCCAGCAGCGTAGATCGGGACAGGGGACCCTATGGCTACACCTTC
- few TRBJ2-2 TRBV7-9 CASSLQRMGELFF TGTGCCAGCAGCTTACAACGGATGGGGGAGCTGTTTTTT
- - TRBJ2-5 TRBV2 CASKEFPYQETQYF TGTGCCAGCAAGGAATTTCCTTACCAAGAGACCCAGTACTTC
- few TRBJ1-6 TRBV7-2 CASSLGKTGGPLHF TGTGCCAGCAGCTTAGGGAAGACAGGAGGGCCCCTCCACTTT
TRBD2 many TRBJ2-5 TRBV6-4 CASSRTSGGAETQYF TGTGCCAGCAGTCGGACTAGCGGGGGGGCGGAGACCCAGTACTTC
TRBD2 - TRBJ2-5 TRBV20-1 CSARDWLAGESQETQYF TGCAGTGCTAGAGATTGGCTAGCGGGGGAGTCCCAAGAGACCCAGTACTTC
- many TRBJ2-1 TRBV24-1 CATSDLGQLNEQFF TGTGCCACCAGTGATTTGGGACAGCTCAATGAGCAGTTCTTC
- many TRBJ2-3 TRBV27 CASVTRDKAYF TGTGCCAGCGTAACTCGTGATAAGGCGTATTTT
- - TRBJ2-5 TRBV19 CASSIPGEMGETQYF TGTGCCAGTAGTATTCCGGGGGAGATGGGGGAGACCCAGTACTTC
TRBD2 once TRBJ2-1 TRBV15 CATRVAGSSYNEQFF TGTGCCACCAGGGTAGCGGGGAGCTCCTACAATGAGCAGTTCTTC
TRBD2 many TRBJ2-7 TRBV4-3 CASSPFYGGEAYEQYF TGCGCCAGCAGCCCCTTCTACGGGGGGGAGGCCTACGAGCAGTACTTC
TRBD2 few TRBJ2-7 TRBV10-3 CAISEGAGVGEQYF TGTGCCATCAGCGAAGGGGCGGGAGTGGGCGAGCAGTACTTC
- - TRBJ2-5 TRBV20-1 CSARDGDSGTRYF TGCAGCGCTAGAGATGGCGACTCTGGGACCCGGTACTTC
- once TRBJ2-7 TRBV15 CATSRDLLGEQYF TGTGCCACCAGCAGAGATCTGTTGGGCGAGCAGTACTTC
TRBD2 many TRBJ2-3 TRBV9 CASSVETSGGANTQYF TGTGCCAGCAGCGTAGAGACTAGCGGGGGGGCGAATACGCAGTATTTT
- - TRBJ2-7 TRBV5-5 CASSLGVRGIHEQYF TGTGCCAGCAGCTTGGGGGTCAGGGGAATCCACGAGCAGTACTTC